Below are 14 T cell receptor beta chains sequenced from a single sample in a study of T cell changes during pregnancy in multiple sclerosis. Profiling relied on immunoSEQ multiplex PCR, and the TCRdb table lists in-frame clones only, not all of them. The sample consists of around 38,000 clones, more than 85% of them appearing once. The specimen was CD4+ T cells from peripheral blood mononuclear cells, collected in the third trimester of pregnancy. All receptors come from a female donor in good health, enrolled as a control in a pregnancy study.

This clone showed up just once. The chain employs TRBV4-3 and TRBJ2-6, with 8 bases aligning to TRBD1. The CDR3 length is 16 residues. After removal of 2 bases from V and 5 bases from J, the junction contained 5 bases not matched to a gene. Germline CDR1 LGHNA, CDR2 YSLEER. This CDR3 reads CASSQIRTGRANVLTF. Written as DNA, the CDR3 is TGCGCCAGCAGCCAAATCCGGACAGGGAGGGCCAACGTCCTGACTTTC.

The chain is built from TRBV4-1 and TRBJ1-6, with 7 bases lining up with TRBD1. CDR1 is MGHRA, CDR2 YSYEKL, per germline. V lost 4 bases and J lost 5; bases outside the gene matches: 5. The CDR3 totals 15 residues. The CDR3 DNA reads as TGCGCCAGCAGCCTAAGGGACAGAGATAATTCACCCCTCCACTTT. It is translated as CASSLRDRDNSPLHF.

This chain joins TRBV11-2 and TRBJ2-7; no reliable D call. Per the germline V gene, CDR1 is SGHAT and CDR2 is FQNNGV. This CDR3 region has 13 residues. Trimming cost V 0 bases and J 9 bases, with 12 bases left between them. CDR3 in amino acids: CASSLDLFDWQYF. CDR3 nucleotides: TGTGCCAGCAGCTTAGATTTGTTCGACTGGCAGTACTTC.

The J gene is TRBJ1-4, the V gene TRBV4-3; 9 nucleotides line up with TRBD1. Germline V CDR1 and CDR2: LGHNA, YSLEER. The CDR3 has 16 amino acids. V was pared by 3 bases and J by 3 bases, with 5 bases of the junction left unmatched. The chain's CDR3 is CASSQDRGASNEKLFF. CDR3 nucleotide sequence: TGCGCCAGCAGCCAGGACAGGGGTGCGTCTAATGAAAAACTGTTTTTT.

The gene calls are TRBV4-1 and TRBJ2-7; 8 bases align to TRBD1. V shed 2 bases, J shed 4 bases, and the junction held 7 bases outside the gene matches. Germline V gene data show CDR1 as MGHRA and CDR2 as YSYEKL. The CDR3 covers 15 residues. DNA for the CDR3: TGCGCCAGCAGCCAACGGACAGGGAACCTTTACGAGCAGTACTTC. Amino acids: CASSQRTGNLYEQYF.

This sequence joins TRBV18 and TRBJ1-1, with 8 nucleotides matching TRBD1. Trimming at V came to 6 bases and at J to 8 bases, leaving 2 bases not matched to a gene. Germline CDR1 is KGHSH and CDR2 is LQKENI. The CDR3 runs 11 residues. CDR3: CASSRDREAFF. In DNA form, the CDR3 reads TGTGCCAGCTCGCGGGACAGGGAAGCTTTCTTT.

The chain has TRBV20-1 and TRBJ2-7; D might be TRBD2 (5 bases). Germline V gene sequence: CDR1 DFQATT, CDR2 SNEGSKA (reference sequence). The CDR3 has 11 residues. V was trimmed by 4 bases and J by 6 bases, leaving 10 bases between them. The CDR3 sequence: CSANLAREQYF. CDR3 nucleotides: TGCAGTGCTAATCTAGCTCGCGAGCAGTACTTC.

There are a few counts of this clone. The chain is built from TRBV19 and TRBJ2-7; D remains unclear. The CDR3 length is 14 residues. In germline, CDR1 is LNHDA, CDR2 SQIVND (reference sequence). V lost 8 bases and J 2 bases, leaving 16 bases between the germline ends. The CDR3 sequence: CASGPSGQPYEQYF. CDR3 sequence (DNA): TGTGCCAGTGGGCCCTCCGGCCAGCCCTACGAGCAGTACTTC.

The V gene is TRBV5-1, the J gene TRBJ1-1, with a tentative D call TRBD1 (6 bases). Per the germline V gene, CDR1 is SGHRS and CDR2 is YFSETQ. The CDR3 has 13 residues. V gave up 4 bases and J gave up 5 bases, with 12 bases separating them. CDR3 in amino acids: CASSTLDRTEAFF. The CDR3 nucleotides read TGCGCCAGCAGCACCTTGGACAGAACTGAAGCTTTCTTT. Variable domain in full (rest from reference TRBV5-1 and TRBJ1-1): KAGVTQTPRYLIKTRGQQVTLSCSPISGHRSVSWYQQTPGQGLQFLFEYFSETQRNKGNFPGRFSGRQFSNSRSEMNVSTLELGDSALYLCASSTLDRTEAFFGQGTRLTVV.

The rearrangement uses TRBV6-5 and TRBJ2-2, with TRBD1 matching 8 bases. With V trimmed by 4 bases and J by 1 base, 2 bases remained unmatched. CDR3 length equals 15 residues. Germline CDR1 MNHEY, CDR2 SVGAGI. The CDR3 coding sequence is TGTGCCAGCAGTTCAGACAGGGGGAACACCGGGGAGCTGTTTTTT. Translation gives CASSSDRGNTGELFF.

The V and J genes are TRBV5-6 and TRBJ2-3, with D maybe TRBD2 (6 bases). This CDR3 region has 14 residues. Germline V gives CDR1 SGHDT, CDR2 YYEEEE. V lost 4 bases and J lost 8, with 17 bases in between. The CDR3 reads CASSPTAGPSTQYF. The DNA of the CDR3 is TGTGCCAGCAGCCCCACAGCGGGCCCCAGTACGCAGTATTTT. The full variable domain, completed using reference TRBV5-6 and TRBJ2-3, is DAGVTQSPTHLIKTRGQQVTLRCSPKSGHDTVSWYQQALGQGPQFIFQYYEEEERQRGNFPDRFSGHQFPNYSSELNVNALLLGDSALYLCASSPTAGPSTQYFGPGTRLTVL.

This clone was counted between two and nine times. The gene calls are TRBV28 and TRBJ2-5, with 7 bases matching TRBD1. Germline CDR1 is MDHEN and CDR2 is SYDVKM. This CDR3 region has 13 residues. After removal of 6 bases from V and 7 bases from J, the junction contained 8 bases not matched to a gene. CDR3 in amino acids: CASSRQGTGTQYF. CDR3 nucleotides: TGTGCCAGCAGCCGACAGGGTACGGGGACCCAGTACTTC. Complete variable domain (other parts from reference TRBV28 and TRBJ2-5): DVKVTQSSRYLVKRTGEKVFLECVQDMDHENMFWYRQDPGLGLRLIYFSYDVKMKEKGDIPEGYSVSREKKERFSLILESASTNQTSMYLCASSRQGTGTQYFGPGTRLLVL.

The chain joins TRBV6-1 to TRBJ1-6; D gene ambiguous. V lost 7 bases and J 0 bases, leaving 7 bases between the germline ends. The CDR3 is 14 amino acids. CDR1 is MNHNS and CDR2 is SASEGT in the germline V gene. The CDR3 is CASIRSSYNSPLHF. In DNA, the CDR3 is TGTGCCAGCATCAGAAGCTCCTATAATTCACCCCTCCACTTT.

CDR3 sequence reads: CASRRTGRYGYTF. CDR3 in DNA: TGTGCCAGCAGGCGGACAGGGCGCTATGGCTACACCTTC. The chain has TRBV6-5 and TRBJ1-2, with TRBD1 matching 8 bases. Germline V gene sequence: CDR1 MNHEY, CDR2 SVGAGI. The J segment lost 4 bases and the V segment lost 6 bases, leaving 4 bases of the junction unmatched. The CDR3 totals 13 residues.